The rows below give T cell receptor beta chains drawn from one sample of a study of blood T cells in healthy people across ages. MiXCR was run by TCRdb on the 5' RACE reads, yielding one entry per CDR3 protein. This sample yields almost 1 million distinct CDR3 sequences, of which 51% are seen a single time; about 21% belongs to the top ten. What was sequenced was blood. The receptors were sampled from a woman between 55 and 75 years old in good health. Both conserved end residues are part of each CDR3. The D gene is left open where the match is weak. A row's size may be missing; if present it is once, few, many or a size class.

J gene,clone size,D gene,V gene,CDR3 length,CDR3 protein,CDR3 DNA
TRBJ1-1,-,-,TRBV7-9,14,CASSLMDSNTEAFF,TGTGCCAGCAGCTTGATGGACAGCAACACTGAAGCTTTCTTT
TRBJ1-2,-,TRBD1,TRBV4-1,15,CASSQRQGLGRGYTF,TGCGCCAGCAGCCAACGACAGGGGCTAGGGCGTGGCTACACCTTC
TRBJ1-2,-,TRBD1,TRBV27,15,CASSSPIQGNYGYTF,TGTGCCAGCAGTTCCCCTATACAGGGGAACTATGGCTACACCTTC
TRBJ2-5,-,TRBD2,TRBV7-6,18,CASSRRFATSGKLETQYF,TGTGCCAGCAGCCGAAGGTTCGCGACTAGCGGGAAGCTAGAGACCCAGTACTTC
TRBJ1-1,-,TRBD1,TRBV20-1,13,CSSTRTGNTEAFF,TGCAGTTCGACGAGGACAGGGAACACTGAAGCTTTCTTT
TRBJ2-5,-,-,TRBV21-1,13,CASRSGRGETQYF,TGTGCCAGCAGGTCAGGGCGAGGGGAGACCCAGTACTTC
TRBJ2-7,-,TRBD2,TRBV2,17,CASRTLLAGRSSYEQYF,TGTGCCAGCAGGACGCTACTAGCGGGAAGGAGCTCCTACGAGCAGTACTTC
TRBJ1-2,-,-,TRBV2,13,CASSGSLNYGYTF,TGTGCCAGCAGTGGTAGCCTCAACTATGGCTACACCTTC
TRBJ2-7,-,TRBD1,TRBV7-2,13,CASSPGQGREQYF,TGTGCCAGCAGCCCAGGACAGGGAAGGGAGCAGTACTTC
TRBJ2-5,-,TRBD2,TRBV7-6,20,CASSLESGWSGRGTGETQYF,TGTGCCAGCAGCTTAGAGTCTGGCTGGAGCGGGAGGGGAACGGGAGAGACCCAGTACTTC
TRBJ2-7,-,TRBD2,TRBV7-6,16,CASSPKVVAGHYEQYF,TGTGCCAGCAGCCCTAAGGTAGTAGCGGGTCATTACGAGCAGTACTTC
TRBJ2-1,few,TRBD2,TRBV20-1,14,CSARDLLAGAVQFF,TGCAGTGCTAGAGATCTACTAGCGGGAGCGGTGCAGTTCTTC
TRBJ2-1,-,TRBD2,TRBV4-1,14,CASSRTSGIDEQFF,TGCGCCAGCAGCCGGACTAGCGGGATAGATGAGCAGTTCTTC
TRBJ2-2,-,-,TRBV4-1,15,CASSQGNANTGELFF,TGCGCCAGCAGCCAAGGAAATGCGAACACCGGGGAGCTGTTTTTT
TRBJ2-1,-,-,TRBV5-1,16,CASSTPADSSYNEQFF,TGCGCCAGCAGCACCCCGGCGGACAGCTCCTACAATGAGCAGTTCTTC
TRBJ2-3,-,-,TRBV7-2,14,CASSAQVNTDTQYF,TGTGCCAGCAGCGCCCAGGTGAACACAGATACGCAGTATTTT
TRBJ2-1,-,-,TRBV29-1,12,CSAKRGGYEQFF,TGCAGCGCCAAAAGGGGGGGGTATGAGCAGTTCTTC
TRBJ2-7,-,TRBD1,TRBV28,17,CASSSSAPDRGLYEQYF,TGTGCCAGCAGTTCCAGTGCCCCGGACAGGGGGCTTTACGAGCAGTACTTC
TRBJ2-1,few,-,TRBV28,14,CASSSLTGRSEQFF,TGTGCCAGCAGTTCATTGACAGGCCGAAGTGAGCAGTTCTTC
TRBJ2-3,few,TRBD2,TRBV6-6,15,CASRLPSGITDTQYF,TGTGCCAGCAGGTTGCCTAGCGGGATCACAGATACGCAGTATTTT
TRBJ2-1,many,-,TRBV7-2,14,CASSLVGGYNEQFF,TGTGCCAGCAGCTTAGTTGGAGGGTACAATGAGCAGTTCTTC
TRBJ2-3,few,-,TRBV7-2,12,CASSFVSDTQYF,TGTGCCAGCAGCTTTGTCTCAGATACGCAGTATTTT
TRBJ2-7,once,TRBD2,TRBV9,16,CASSGTPSGNSYEQYF,TGTGCCAGCAGCGGAACTCCTAGCGGGAACTCCTACGAGCAGTACTTC
TRBJ2-5,once,-,TRBV20-1,12,CSAAGYQETQYF,TGCAGTGCGGCAGGGTACCAAGAGACCCAGTACTTC
TRBJ2-1,-,-,TRBV6-2/TRBV6-3,18,CASSYSRRTGRPDNEQFF,TGTGCCAGCAGTTACTCAAGACGTACTGGGAGACCCGACAATGAGCAGTTCTTC
TRBJ2-1,few,TRBD1,TRBV29-1,14,CSGSHRGYYNEQFF,TGCAGCGGGTCTCACAGGGGATACTACAATGAGCAGTTCTTC
TRBJ2-7,-,-,TRBV28,14,CASRSGGASYEQYF,TGTGCCAGTCGATCCGGCGGGGCCTCCTACGAGCAGTACTTC
TRBJ2-7,once,TRBD2,TRBV6-2/TRBV6-3,17,CASSRTDSGRANYEQYF,TGTGCCAGCAGTCGCACTGATAGCGGGAGGGCCAACTACGAGCAGTACTTC
TRBJ2-7,-,-,TRBV5-1,15,CASTPGGGSSYEQYF,TGCGCCAGCACCCCCGGCGGAGGGAGCTCCTACGAGCAGTACTTC